This T cell receptor beta chain was sequenced for a study of cytomegalovirus exposure and HLA in healthy donors. The PCR used 60 Vbeta and 13 Jbeta primers. Measured with immunoSEQ multiplex PCR; TCRdb has only the in-frame clones, and not every one. The sample includes under 120,000 clones, about 70% of them seen just once. V lost 3 bases, J lost 2 bases, and 3 bases stayed unmatched. This CDR3 has 16 residues. Germline V gene data show CDR1 as LNHDA and CDR2 as SQIVND (reference sequence). The sequencing input was PBMCs. The V gene is TRBV19, the J gene TRBJ2-6, with 8 bases identical to TRBD2. The receptor was isolated from a middle-aged man in good health and CMV-seropositive. Here the CDR3 reads CASSIGGAAGANVLTF. The CDR3 region has the DNA TGTGCCAGTAGTATCGGGGGGGCCGCTGGGGCCAACGTCCTGACTTTC. The full variable domain, completed using reference TRBV19 and TRBJ2-6, is DGGITQSPKYLFRKEGQNVTLSCEQNLNHDAMYWYRQDPGQGLRLIYYSQIVNDFQKGDIAEGYSVSREKKESFPLTVTSAQKNPTAFYLCASSIGGAAGANVLTFGAGSRLTVL.